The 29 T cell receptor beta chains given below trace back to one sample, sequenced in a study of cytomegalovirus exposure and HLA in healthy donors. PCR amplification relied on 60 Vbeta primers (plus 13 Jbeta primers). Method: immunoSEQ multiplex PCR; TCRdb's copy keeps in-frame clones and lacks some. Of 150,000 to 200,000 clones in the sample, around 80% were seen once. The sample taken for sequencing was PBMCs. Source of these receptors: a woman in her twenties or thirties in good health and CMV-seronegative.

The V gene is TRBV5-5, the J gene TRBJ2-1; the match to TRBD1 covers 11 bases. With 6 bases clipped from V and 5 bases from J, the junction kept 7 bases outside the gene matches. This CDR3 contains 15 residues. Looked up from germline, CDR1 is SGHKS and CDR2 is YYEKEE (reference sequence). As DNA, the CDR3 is TGTGCCAGCAACCGACCGGGACAGGGGGACAATGAGCAGTTCTTC. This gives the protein CASNRPGQGDNEQFF. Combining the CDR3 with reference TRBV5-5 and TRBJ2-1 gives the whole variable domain DAGVTQSPTHLIKTRGQQVTLRCSPISGHKSVSWYQQVLGQGPQFIFQYYEKEERGRGNFPDRFSARQFPNYSSELNVNALLLGDSALYLCASNRPGQGDNEQFFGPGTRLTVL.

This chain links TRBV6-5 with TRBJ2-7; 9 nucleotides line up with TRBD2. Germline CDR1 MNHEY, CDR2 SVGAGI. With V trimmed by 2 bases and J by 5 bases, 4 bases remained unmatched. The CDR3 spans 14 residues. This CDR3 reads CASSYKAGGNEQYF. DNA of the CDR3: TGTGCCAGCAGTTACAAAGCGGGAGGAAACGAGCAGTACTTC.

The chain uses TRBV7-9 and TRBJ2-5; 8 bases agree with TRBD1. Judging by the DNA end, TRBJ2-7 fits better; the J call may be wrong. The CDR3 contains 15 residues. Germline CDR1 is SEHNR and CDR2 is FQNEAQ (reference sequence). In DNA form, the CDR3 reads TGTGCCAGCAGCATCGCTCGGACAGGGCCCTACGAGCAGTACTTC. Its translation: CASSIARTGPYEQYF.

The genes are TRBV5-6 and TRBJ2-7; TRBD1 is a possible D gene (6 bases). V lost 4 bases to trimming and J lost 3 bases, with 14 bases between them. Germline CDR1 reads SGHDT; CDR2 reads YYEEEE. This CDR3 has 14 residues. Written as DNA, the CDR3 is TGTGCCAGCAGCCGAGCAAACAGGGTCTACGAGCAGTACTTC. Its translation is CASSRANRVYEQYF.

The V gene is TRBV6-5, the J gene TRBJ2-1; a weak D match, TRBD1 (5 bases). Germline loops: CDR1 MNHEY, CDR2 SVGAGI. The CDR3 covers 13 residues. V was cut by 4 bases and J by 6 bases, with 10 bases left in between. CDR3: CASSSGHLNEQFF. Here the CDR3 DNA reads TGTGCCAGCAGTTCCGGACACCTCAATGAGCAGTTCTTC.

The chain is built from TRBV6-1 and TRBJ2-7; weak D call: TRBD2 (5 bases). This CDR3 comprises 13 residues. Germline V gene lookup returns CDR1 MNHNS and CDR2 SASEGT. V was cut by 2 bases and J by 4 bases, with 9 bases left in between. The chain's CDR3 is CASSEYVAYEQYF. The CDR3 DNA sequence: TGTGCCAGCAGTGAATACGTAGCGTACGAGCAGTACTTC.

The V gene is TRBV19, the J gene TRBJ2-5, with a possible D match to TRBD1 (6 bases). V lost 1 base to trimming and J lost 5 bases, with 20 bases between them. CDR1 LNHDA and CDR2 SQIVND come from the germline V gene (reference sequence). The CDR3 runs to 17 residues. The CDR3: CASSIARRQGMAETQYF. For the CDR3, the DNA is TGTGCCAGTAGTATAGCACGTCGGCAGGGGATGGCCGAGACCCAGTACTTC.

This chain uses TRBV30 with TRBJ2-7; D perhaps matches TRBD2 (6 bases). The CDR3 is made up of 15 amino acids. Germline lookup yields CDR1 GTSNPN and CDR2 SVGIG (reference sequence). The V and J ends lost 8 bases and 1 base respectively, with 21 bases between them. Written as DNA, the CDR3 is TGTGCCCTAAAGGTCGAGAATAGCGGTTCCTACGAGCAGTACTTC. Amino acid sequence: CALKVENSGSYEQYF.

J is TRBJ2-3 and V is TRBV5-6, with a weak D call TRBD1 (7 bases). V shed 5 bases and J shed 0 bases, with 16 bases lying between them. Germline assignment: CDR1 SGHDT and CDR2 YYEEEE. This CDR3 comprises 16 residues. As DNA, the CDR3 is TGTGCCAGCAGAGAGACAGGGACTCTTAGCACAGATACGCAGTATTTT. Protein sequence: CASRETGTLSTDTQYF.

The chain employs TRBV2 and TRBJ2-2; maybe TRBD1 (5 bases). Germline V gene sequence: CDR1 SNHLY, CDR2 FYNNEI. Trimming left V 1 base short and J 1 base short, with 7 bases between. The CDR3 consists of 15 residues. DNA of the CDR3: TGTGCCAGCAGTGAAGGACAGAAGAACACCGGGGAGCTGTTTTTT. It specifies CASSEGQKNTGELFF.

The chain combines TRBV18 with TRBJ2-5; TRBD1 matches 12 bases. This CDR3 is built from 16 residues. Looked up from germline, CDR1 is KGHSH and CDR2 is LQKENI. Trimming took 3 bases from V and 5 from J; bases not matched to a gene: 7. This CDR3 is CASSPKPGQGAETQYF. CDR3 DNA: TGTGCCAGCTCACCGAAGCCGGGACAGGGGGCTGAGACCCAGTACTTC.

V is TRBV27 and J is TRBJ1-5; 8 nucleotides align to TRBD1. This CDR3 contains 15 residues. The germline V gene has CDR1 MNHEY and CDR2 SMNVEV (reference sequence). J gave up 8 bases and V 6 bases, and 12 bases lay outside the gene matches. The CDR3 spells CASRRTGPAVEPQHF. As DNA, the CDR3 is TGTGCCAGCAGGCGGACAGGGCCGGCGGTAGAGCCCCAGCATTTT.

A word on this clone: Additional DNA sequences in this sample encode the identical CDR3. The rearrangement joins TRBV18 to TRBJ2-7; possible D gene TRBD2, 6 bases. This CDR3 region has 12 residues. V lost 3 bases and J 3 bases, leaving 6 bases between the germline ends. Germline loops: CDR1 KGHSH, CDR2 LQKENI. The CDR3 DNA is TGTGCCAGCTCACCCGGGGGCTACGAGCAGTACTTC. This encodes CASSPGGYEQYF. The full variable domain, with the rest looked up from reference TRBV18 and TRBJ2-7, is NAGVMQNPRHLVRRRGQEARLRCSPMKGHSHVYWYRQLPEEGLKFMVYLQKENIIDESGMPKERFSAEFPKEGPSILRIQQVVRGDSAAYFCASSPGGYEQYFGPGTRLTVT.

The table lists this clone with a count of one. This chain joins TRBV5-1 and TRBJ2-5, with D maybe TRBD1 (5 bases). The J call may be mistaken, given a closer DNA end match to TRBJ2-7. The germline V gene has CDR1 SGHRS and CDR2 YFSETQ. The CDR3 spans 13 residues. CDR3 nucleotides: TGCGCCAGCAGCTTGACAGGCTCCTACGAGCAGTACTTC. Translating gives CASSLTGSYEQYF.

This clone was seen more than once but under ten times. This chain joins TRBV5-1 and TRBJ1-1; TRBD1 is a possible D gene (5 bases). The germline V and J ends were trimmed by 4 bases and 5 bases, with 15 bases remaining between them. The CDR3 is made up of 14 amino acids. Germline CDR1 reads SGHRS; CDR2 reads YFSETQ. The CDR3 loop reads CASSSRGGRTEAFF. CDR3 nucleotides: TGCGCCAGCAGCAGCCGCGGGGGGAGAACTGAAGCTTTCTTT.

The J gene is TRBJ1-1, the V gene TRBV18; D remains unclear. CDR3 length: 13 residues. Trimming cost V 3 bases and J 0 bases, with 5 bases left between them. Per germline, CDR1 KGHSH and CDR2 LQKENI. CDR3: CASSPPMNTEAFF. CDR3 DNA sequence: TGTGCCAGCTCACCTCCTATGAACACTGAAGCTTTCTTT.

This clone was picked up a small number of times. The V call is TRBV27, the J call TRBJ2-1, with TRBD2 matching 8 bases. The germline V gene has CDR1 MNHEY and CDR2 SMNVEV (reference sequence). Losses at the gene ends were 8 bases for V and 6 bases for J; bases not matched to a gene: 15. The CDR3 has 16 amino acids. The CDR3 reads CASVLRAGVGSNEQFF. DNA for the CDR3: TGTGCCAGCGTACTCCGAGCGGGAGTGGGATCCAATGAGCAGTTCTTC.

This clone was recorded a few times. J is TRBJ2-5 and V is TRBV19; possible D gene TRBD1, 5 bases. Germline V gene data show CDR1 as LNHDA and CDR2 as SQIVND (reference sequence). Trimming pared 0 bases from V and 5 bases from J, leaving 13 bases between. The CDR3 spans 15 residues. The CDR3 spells CASSIESAGWETQYF. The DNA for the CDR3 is TGTGCCAGTAGTATAGAGTCTGCAGGGTGGGAGACCCAGTACTTC.

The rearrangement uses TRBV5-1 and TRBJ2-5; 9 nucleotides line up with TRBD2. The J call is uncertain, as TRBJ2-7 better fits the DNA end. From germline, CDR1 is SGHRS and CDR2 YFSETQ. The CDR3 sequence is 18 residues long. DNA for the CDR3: TGCGCCAGCAGCCAGTATCCAGCGGGGGGCTACTACTCCTACGAGCAGTACTTC. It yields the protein CASSQYPAGGYYSYEQYF.

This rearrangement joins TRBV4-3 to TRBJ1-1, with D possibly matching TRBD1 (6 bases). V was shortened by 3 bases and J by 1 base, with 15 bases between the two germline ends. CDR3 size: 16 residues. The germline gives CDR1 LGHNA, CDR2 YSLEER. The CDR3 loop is CASSQLSRGANTEAFF. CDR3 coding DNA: TGCGCCAGCAGCCAGTTAAGTCGGGGGGCGAACACTGAAGCTTTCTTT.

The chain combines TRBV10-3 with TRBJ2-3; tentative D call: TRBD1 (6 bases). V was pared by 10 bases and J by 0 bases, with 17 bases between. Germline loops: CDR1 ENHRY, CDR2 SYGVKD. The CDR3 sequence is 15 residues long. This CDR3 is CATQRTDPSTDTQYF. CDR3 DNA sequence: TGTGCCACCCAACGGACAGATCCTAGCACAGATACGCAGTATTTT.

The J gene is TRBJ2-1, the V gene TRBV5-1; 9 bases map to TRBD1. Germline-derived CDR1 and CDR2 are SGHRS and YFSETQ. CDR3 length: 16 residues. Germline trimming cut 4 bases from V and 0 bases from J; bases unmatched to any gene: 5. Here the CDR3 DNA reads TGCGCCAGCAGCCCCCAGACAGGGGGCTCCTACAATGAGCAGTTCTTC. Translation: CASSPQTGGSYNEQFF. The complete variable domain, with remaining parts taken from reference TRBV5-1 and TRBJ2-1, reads KAGVTQTPRYLIKTRGQQVTLSCSPISGHRSVSWYQQTPGQGLQFLFEYFSETQRNKGNFPGRFSGRQFSNSRSEMNVSTLELGDSALYLCASSPQTGGSYNEQFFGPGTRLTVL.

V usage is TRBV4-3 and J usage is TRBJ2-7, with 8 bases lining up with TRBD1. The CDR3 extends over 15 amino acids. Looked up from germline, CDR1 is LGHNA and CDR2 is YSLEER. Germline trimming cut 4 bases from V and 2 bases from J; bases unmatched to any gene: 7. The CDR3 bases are TGCGCCAGCAGCCTGGACAGGGCCCTTCCCTACGAGCAGTACTTC. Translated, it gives CASSLDRALPYEQYF.

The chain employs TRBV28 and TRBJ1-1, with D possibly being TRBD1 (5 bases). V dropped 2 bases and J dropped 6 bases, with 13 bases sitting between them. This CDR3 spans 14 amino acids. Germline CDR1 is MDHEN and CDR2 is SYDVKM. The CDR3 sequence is CASSLQAGEAEAFF. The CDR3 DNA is TGTGCCAGCAGTTTACAGGCGGGGGAGGCTGAAGCTTTCTTT.

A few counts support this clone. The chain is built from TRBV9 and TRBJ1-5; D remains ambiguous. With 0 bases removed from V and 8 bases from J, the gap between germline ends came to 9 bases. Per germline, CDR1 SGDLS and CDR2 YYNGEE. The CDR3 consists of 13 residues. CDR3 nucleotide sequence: TGTGCCAGCAGCGTAGGAACAGACGAGCCCCAGCATTTT. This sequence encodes CASSVGTDEPQHF.

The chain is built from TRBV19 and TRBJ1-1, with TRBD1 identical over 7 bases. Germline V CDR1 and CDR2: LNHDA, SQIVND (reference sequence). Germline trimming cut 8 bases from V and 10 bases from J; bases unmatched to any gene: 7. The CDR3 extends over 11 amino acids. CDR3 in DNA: TGTGCCAGTTCTAGGGGGCCTGGAGCTTTCTTT. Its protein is CASSRGPGAFF.

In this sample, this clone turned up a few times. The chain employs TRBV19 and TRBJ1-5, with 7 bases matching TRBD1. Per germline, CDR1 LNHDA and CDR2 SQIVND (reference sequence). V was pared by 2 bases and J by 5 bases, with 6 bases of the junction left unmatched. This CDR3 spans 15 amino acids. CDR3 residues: CASSISAGGHQPQHF. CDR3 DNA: TGTGCCAGTAGTATATCGGCAGGGGGGCATCAGCCCCAGCATTTT. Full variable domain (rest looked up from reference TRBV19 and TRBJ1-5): DGGITQSPKYLFRKEGQNVTLSCEQNLNHDAMYWYRQDPGQGLRLIYYSQIVNDFQKGDIAEGYSVSREKKESFPLTVTSAQKNPTAFYLCASSISAGGHQPQHFGDGTRLSIL.

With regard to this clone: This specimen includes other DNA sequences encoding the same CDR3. The CDR3 DNA reads TGTGCCAGTAGTATTGGACAGAGCTCCTACAATGAGCAGTTCTTC. It codes for CASSIGQSSYNEQFF. V is TRBV19 and J is TRBJ2-1; D is perhaps TRBD1 (6 bases). The V end lost 3 bases, the J end lost 0 bases, and 9 bases lay between the germline ends. The CDR3 consists of 15 residues. CDR1 and CDR2 (germline): LNHDA, SQIVND (reference sequence).

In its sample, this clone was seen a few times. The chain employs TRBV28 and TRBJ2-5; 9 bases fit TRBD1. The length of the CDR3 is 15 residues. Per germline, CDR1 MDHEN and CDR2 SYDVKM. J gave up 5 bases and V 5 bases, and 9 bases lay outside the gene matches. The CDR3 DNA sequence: TGTGCCAGCAGTCCGAACAGGGGGCTCTTGGAGACCCAGTACTTC. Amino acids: CASSPNRGLLETQYF.